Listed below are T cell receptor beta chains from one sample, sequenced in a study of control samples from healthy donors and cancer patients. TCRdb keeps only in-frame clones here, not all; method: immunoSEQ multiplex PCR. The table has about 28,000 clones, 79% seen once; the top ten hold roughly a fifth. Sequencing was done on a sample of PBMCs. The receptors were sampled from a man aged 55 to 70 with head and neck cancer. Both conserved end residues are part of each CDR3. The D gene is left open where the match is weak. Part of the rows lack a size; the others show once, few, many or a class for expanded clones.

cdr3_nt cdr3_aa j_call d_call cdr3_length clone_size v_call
TGTGCCAGCAGCTTAGGTGGGACAGGGGATTACGAGCAGTACTTC CASSLGGTGDYEQYF TRBJ2-7 TRBD1 15 - TRBV7-6
TGTGCCACCAGCAGAGATGGGATTAGCAATCAGCCCCAGCATTTT CATSRDGISNQPQHF TRBJ1-5 - 15 - TRBV15
TGTGCCAGCAGCCCGTCGGGGAGGTACGAGCAGTACTTC CASSPSGRYEQYF TRBJ2-7 - 13 - TRBV11-2
TGTGCCAGCTCCCTCACAGGGTCCTACGAGCAGTACTTC CASSLTGSYEQYF TRBJ2-7 - 13 - TRBV18
TGTGCCAGTAGTGATCTGGTTGGTCAGCCCCAGCATTTT CASSDLVGQPQHF TRBJ1-5 - 13 few TRBV19
TGTGCCAGCAGGATTGACAGGGCCTACGAGCAGTACTTC CASRIDRAYEQYF TRBJ2-7 TRBD1 13 - TRBV28
TGTGCCAGCAGTTTTTCGGGACAGGGCTTCCACGAGCAGTACTTC CASSFSGQGFHEQYF TRBJ2-7 TRBD1 15 - TRBV28
TGTGCCAGTTCTCCCCTATCAGGGGGAAATGAAAAACTGTTTTTT CASSPLSGGNEKLFF TRBJ1-4 TRBD1 15 - TRBV19
TGTGCCAGCAGCTCCCGCAGGGGGGGGGCAGATACGCAGTATTTT CASSSRRGGADTQYF TRBJ2-3 - 15 once TRBV11-3
TGTGCCAGCAGCATCCAGGGGGGGGAAGGCGGCTACACCTTC CASSIQGGEGGYTF TRBJ1-2 TRBD1 14 - TRBV9
TGTGCCAGCAGTTACCTCGGTATGAACACTGAAGCTTTCTTT CASSYLGMNTEAFF TRBJ1-1 - 14 once TRBV6-2/TRBV6-3
TGTGCCAGCAGCTCGACAGGGGCCTATGGCTACACCTTC CASSSTGAYGYTF TRBJ1-2 TRBD1 13 - TRBV7-8
TGTGCCAGCAGCTCTCTTGGGATAGCGGGAGTCGAGCAGTACTTC CASSSLGIAGVEQYF TRBJ2-7 TRBD2 15 once TRBV5-8
TGTGCCAGCAGCGTAGCAGGGGGGACCCAGTACTTC CASSVAGGTQYF TRBJ2-5 TRBD1 12 - TRBV9
TGTGCCAGCAGCATGACAGGGAACACTGAAGCTTTCTTT CASSMTGNTEAFF TRBJ1-1 - 13 - TRBV28
TGTGCCAGCAGCAATACCGGGACTCAGGGAAAGGAGCAGCGCCAAGAGACCCAGTACTTC CASSNTGTQGKEQRQETQYF TRBJ2-5 - 20 - TRBV21-1
TGTGCCACCAGCAGAGATCAACGGCTCTCCTACGAGCAGTACTTC CATSRDQRLSYEQYF TRBJ2-7 - 15 - TRBV15
TGTGCCAGCAGCTTAGGAGGGGAGCCACAAGAGACCCAGTACTTC CASSLGGEPQETQYF TRBJ2-5 - 15 - TRBV7-6
TGTGCCAGCAGCGAGCGGGAGGGCGTGGGGGAGCAGTACTTC CASSEREGVGEQYF TRBJ2-7 TRBD2 14 - TRBV6-5
TGTGCCAGTAGTATCCAGGCCCAAACGCAGTATTTT CASSIQAQTQYF TRBJ2-3 - 12 few TRBV19
TGTGCCAGCAGGCAGGGTTTACGCGAGAGTGAGCAGTTCTTC CASRQGLRESEQFF TRBJ2-1 - 14 - TRBV28
TGTGCCTGGAGTGCGCAGGGGGCGAGTGGCTACACCTTC CAWSAQGASGYTF TRBJ1-2 TRBD1 13 few TRBV30
TGTGCCACCAGCAAGCCGACAGGGGTGGTGGAGACCCAGTACTTC CATSKPTGVVETQYF TRBJ2-5 TRBD1 15 - TRBV15
TGTGCCGGGTCACAGAGGGCCGGGGGGAACACTGAAGCTTTCTTT CAGSQRAGGNTEAFF TRBJ1-1 - 15 - TRBV28
TGTGCCAGCAGCGTAGACGTCGCCTACAATGAGCAGTTCTTC CASSVDVAYNEQFF TRBJ2-1 - 14 - TRBV9